The 20 T cell receptor beta chains below were found in one sample sequenced in a study of cytomegalovirus exposure and HLA in healthy donors. PCR employed 60 Vbeta and 13 Jbeta primers. Repertoires were generated with immunoSEQ multiplex PCR, while TCRdb's copy carries only in-frame clones and drops some. The sample holds 100,000 or so clones, approximately 80% seen once. Sequencing used PBMCs. These receptors originate from a middle-aged woman in good health and CMV-seropositive.

This clone was picked up a small number of times. The chain employs TRBV18 and TRBJ1-4; D gene uncertain. V lost 3 bases and J 7 bases, leaving 12 bases between the germline ends. The germline gives CDR1 KGHSH, CDR2 LQKENI. The CDR3 length is 14 residues. The CDR3 DNA reads as TGTGCCAGCTCACCTACCAGGCGGGGTGAAAAACTGTTTTTT. This encodes CASSPTRRGEKLFF. Full variable domain (missing parts from reference TRBV18 and TRBJ1-4): NAGVMQNPRHLVRRRGQEARLRCSPMKGHSHVYWYRQLPEEGLKFMVYLQKENIIDESGMPKERFSAEFPKEGPSILRIQQVVRGDSAAYFCASSPTRRGEKLFFGSGTQLSVL.

The chain is built from TRBV10-2 and TRBJ2-3, with 14 nucleotides matching TRBD2. The CDR3 runs to 16 residues. Germline V gives CDR1 WSHSY, CDR2 SAAADI. With V trimmed by 7 bases and J by 2 bases, 5 bases remained unmatched. The CDR3 loop reads CASISGLAGVTDTQYF. Written as DNA, the CDR3 is TGCGCCAGCATTTCGGGACTAGCGGGGGTCACAGATACGCAGTATTTT.

The chain is built from TRBV4-1 and TRBJ2-3; maybe TRBD2 (6 bases). The CDR3 spans 13 residues. Trimming took 6 bases from V and 2 from J, leaving 9 bases between them. Per the germline V gene, CDR1 is MGHRA and CDR2 is YSYEKL. Here the CDR3 DNA reads TGCGCCAGCAGTTCGGGAGACACAGATACGCAGTATTTT. Encoded protein: CASSSGDTDTQYF.

This clone was observed a few times. The chain is built from TRBV11-2 and TRBJ1-2; 12 bases are a match to TRBD1. Germline CDR1 reads SGHAT; CDR2 reads FQNNGV. CDR3 length: 14 residues. V was clipped by 5 bases and J by 7 bases; unmatched bases: 5. CDR3 bases: TGTGCCAGCAGCCAGGGACAGGGGGCAGGTGGCTACACCTTC. This encodes CASSQGQGAGGYTF.

V and J are TRBV2 and TRBJ2-7; 8 nucleotides agree with TRBD2. Germline CDR1 SNHLY, CDR2 FYNNEI. Trimming cost V 8 bases and J 2 bases; bases outside gene matches: 5. The CDR3 loop spans 13 amino acids. The CDR3 loop reads CASRGGAPYEQYF. In DNA form, the CDR3 reads TGTGCCAGCCGGGGGGGGGCCCCCTACGAGCAGTACTTC.

The V and J genes are TRBV5-6 and TRBJ1-5, with D unclear. This CDR3 contains 14 residues. The germline gives CDR1 SGHDT, CDR2 YYEEEE. Between the trimmed V and J ends, which lost 1 base and 2 bases, there was a span of 7 bases. CDR3 amino acids: CASSLMRGNQPQHF. For the CDR3, the DNA is TGTGCCAGCAGCTTGATGCGAGGCAATCAGCCCCAGCATTTT.

This sequence joins TRBV4-2 and TRBJ1-6, with a weak D call TRBD1 (6 bases). This CDR3 is built from 15 residues. Germline CDR1 LGHNA, CDR2 YNFKEQ. V shed 0 bases and J shed 8 bases, with 11 bases lying between them. Here the CDR3 DNA reads TGTGCCAGCAGCCAAGAATCAGGGGCTGATTCACCCCTCCACTTT. Protein product: CASSQESGADSPLHF.

The chain joins TRBV6-5 to TRBJ1-3, with D perhaps TRBD1 (5 bases). The germline gives CDR1 MNHEY, CDR2 SVGAGI. This CDR3 is 16 amino acids long. With 2 bases removed from V and 2 bases from J, the gap between germline ends came to 13 bases. CDR3 residues: CASSYAQGITGNTIYF. The CDR3 DNA reads TGTGCCAGCAGTTACGCTCAGGGAATTACTGGAAACACCATATATTTT.

The V gene is TRBV7-9, the J gene TRBJ1-1; D might be TRBD1 (6 bases). There are 12 residues in the CDR3. Trimming removed 8 bases from V and 4 bases from J, with 11 bases in between. Germline-derived CDR1 and CDR2 are SEHNR and FQNEAQ (reference sequence). The CDR3 region is CASDNRVTEAFF. CDR3 coding DNA: TGTGCCAGCGACAACAGGGTCACTGAAGCTTTCTTT.

This clone was seen just once. The chain has TRBV30 and TRBJ1-5; no firm D call. CDR1 is GTSNPN, CDR2 SVGIG, per germline (reference sequence). V lost 2 bases and J lost 4, with 9 bases in between. The CDR3 loop spans 13 amino acids. The CDR3 region is CAWSHAANQPQHF. In nucleotides, the CDR3 is TGTGCCTGGAGTCACGCGGCTAATCAGCCCCAGCATTTT.

The chain is built from TRBV18 and TRBJ2-7; D might be TRBD2 (6 bases). Germline CDR1 and CDR2: KGHSH and LQKENI. V was clipped by 2 bases and J by 2 bases, with 13 bases between them. The CDR3 length is 15 residues. The CDR3 DNA sequence: TGTGCCAGCTCACCAGGAGGGTTGGGAACCTACGAGCAGTACTTC. It translates to CASSPGGLGTYEQYF.

J is TRBJ1-2 and V is TRBV30; 8 bases agree with TRBD1. The CDR3 runs to 15 residues. Germline V gene lookup returns CDR1 GTSNPN and CDR2 SVGIG (reference sequence). Trimming cost V 2 bases and J 8 bases; bases outside gene matches: 13. CDR3 nucleotides: TGTGCCTGGAGTATAATCCCTCAGGGGGCGCGCGGCTACACCTTC. Residues: CAWSIIPQGARGYTF.

The V call is TRBV30, the J call TRBJ2-7; D is unclear. The CDR3 runs to 13 residues. The V gene lost 0 bases and the J gene lost 1 base, with 7 bases spanning the gap. The germline V gene has CDR1 GTSNPN and CDR2 SVGIG (reference sequence). CDR3 in amino acids: CAWSVLRSYEQYF. For the CDR3, the DNA is TGTGCCTGGAGTGTACTGCGTTCCTACGAGCAGTACTTC.

The rearrangement uses TRBV9 and TRBJ2-3; D gene ambiguous. This CDR3 is 13 amino acids long. Germline V lookup: CDR1 SGDLS, CDR2 YYNGEE. The V and J ends lost 3 bases and 6 bases respectively, with 11 bases between them. The CDR3 DNA follows: TGTGCCAGCAGCGCGACTCTGCCCGATACGCAGTATTTT. This gives the protein CASSATLPDTQYF.

The V call is TRBV29-1, the J call TRBJ2-5; maybe TRBD1 (6 bases). In germline, CDR1 is SQVTM, CDR2 ANQGSEA. The CDR3 covers 11 residues. V shed 7 bases and J shed 2 bases, with 8 bases lying between them. CDR3 loop: CSADRQETQYF. The DNA for the CDR3 is TGCAGCGCGGACAGACAAGAGACCCAGTACTTC.

V and J are TRBV5-1 and TRBJ2-2; 10 nucleotides align to TRBD2. From germline, CDR1 is SGHRS and CDR2 YFSETQ. This CDR3 spans 15 amino acids. V lost 7 bases, J lost 2 bases, and 5 bases stayed unmatched. The CDR3 nucleotides read TGCGCCAGCTCTGAGCGGGGGGGCAACACCGGGGAGCTGTTTTTT. Its translation is CASSERGGNTGELFF.

DNA of the CDR3: TGTGCCAGCAGTTACCGGGGTGGTCCCTACGAGCAGTACTTC. It is translated as CASSYRGGPYEQYF. The genes are TRBV6-5 and TRBJ2-7; weak D call: TRBD2 (5 bases). The CDR3 totals 14 residues. Trimming left V 2 bases short and J 2 bases short, with 10 bases between. Per the germline V gene, CDR1 is MNHEY and CDR2 is SVGAGI.

The rearrangement links TRBV29-1 to TRBJ1-5, with 7 bases lining up with TRBD1. J lost 5 bases, V lost 6 bases, and 10 bases had no gene match. The CDR3 contains 14 residues. Germline values: CDR1 SQVTM, CDR2 ANQGSEA. The CDR3 sequence: CSVLTGSYDQPQHF. The CDR3 DNA sequence: TGCAGCGTCCTGACAGGGTCCTATGATCAGCCCCAGCATTTT. The complete variable domain, with remaining parts taken from reference TRBV29-1 and TRBJ1-5, reads SAVISQKPSRDICQRGTSLTIQCQVDSQVTMMFWYRQQPGQSLTLIATANQGSEATYESGFVIDKFPISRPNLTFSTLTVSNMSPEDSSIYLCSVLTGSYDQPQHFGDGTRLSIL.

CDR3 loop: CASSHTIFRQLTDTQYF. In DNA form, the CDR3 reads TGTGCCAGCAGCCATACCATATTTCGACAACTCACAGATACGCAGTATTTT. The chain carries TRBV5-6 and TRBJ2-3; D is unclear. The CDR3 contains 17 residues. The V end lost 4 bases, the J end lost 2 bases, and 20 bases lay between the germline ends. CDR1 is SGHDT and CDR2 is YYEEEE in the germline V gene.

The rearrangement links TRBV6-5 to TRBJ1-2; a weak D match, TRBD1 (6 bases). V gave up 7 bases and J gave up 2 bases, with 14 bases separating them. CDR3 size: 14 residues. The V gene's germline CDR1 is MNHEY and CDR2 SVGAGI. The DNA for the CDR3 is TGTGCCAGCACTCAAGACAGGTTGAACTATGGCTACACCTTC. As protein: CASTQDRLNYGYTF.